This TCR beta chain was retrieved from a study of cytomegalovirus exposure and HLA in healthy donors. Vbeta (60) and Jbeta (13) primers were used in the PCR. Libraries were prepared by immunoSEQ multiplex PCR; TCRdb keeps only in-frame clonotypes and omits some of them. This table has about 230,000 clones, about 77% appearing once. V was cut by 3 bases and J by 7 bases, with 9 bases left in between. CDR3 size: 12 residues. Germline values: CDR1 KGHSH, CDR2 LQKENI. The rearrangement joins TRBV18 to TRBJ1-2; no clear D. This TCR was sampled from a boy aged 5-17 years in good health and CMV-seronegative. The sequenced sample consisted of PBMCs. The CDR3 nucleotides read TGTGCCAGCTCACCCGATAGTAGTGGCTACACCTTC. This gives the protein CASSPDSSGYTF.